This TCR beta chain emerged from a study of T cell repertoires in cytomegalovirus infection. The wider study: Through public TCR beta signatures, both CMV infection and matching HLA type were indicated. General study findings and limits: HLA-C-restricted CMV-specific TCR beta clonotypes were dominant in the ex vivo response. Public TCR beta family frequency separated CMV-and-HLA carriers, including in an independent cohort.

With respect to this clonotype: Its target is not known.

In TCRdb, the reads were re-called with MiXCR into one record per CDR3 protein. The table has tens of thousands of distinct CDR3 sequences, over 15% seen once; the top ten hold around 59%. Sequenced material: CD8+ T cells from cultured PBMCs, taken from culture after CMV antigen stimulation. This receptor was obtained from a human donor in good health (CMV status not recorded). Some clones in this sample may be carry-over from other donors' samples.

The CDR3 loop reads CASGGGFRYEQYF. Written as DNA, the CDR3 is TGTGCCAGCGGGGGGGGATTCAGGTACGAGCAGTACTTC. The chain links TRBV28 to TRBJ2-7, with 7 bases that match TRBD2. In germline, CDR1 is MDHEN, CDR2 SYDVKM. V was pared by 8 bases and J by 4 bases, with 8 bases of the junction left unmatched. The CDR3 contains 13 residues.